The next 10 T cell receptor beta chains were all read from a single sample in a study of T cells in Graves' hyperthyroidism and ophthalmopathy. TCR beta CDR3 region amplification was performed from RNA transcripts. During a first-round RT-PCR of the TCR CDR3, the HTBI primer set was used. From the multiplex PCR reads, TCRdb called clonotypes with MiXCR, one entry per CDR3 protein. The sample includes about 700,000 distinct CDR3 sequences, about 45% of them seen just once. Sample: peripheral blood or thyroid tissue (not recorded which). These receptors all come from an adult man with Graves' disease, either hyperthyroidism or ophthalmopathy (not recorded which).

This clonotype was counted only a few times. This chain uses TRBV7-9 with TRBJ1-1; 7 bases are shared with TRBD1. CDR1 SEHNR and CDR2 FQNEAQ come from the germline V gene (reference sequence). This CDR3 comprises 15 residues. The ends lost 8 bases at V and 2 bases at J; junction bases unmatched: 11. CDR3 sequence (DNA): TGTGCCAGCCGACCAGAATGGACAGGAAACACTGAAGCTTTCTTT. The encoded protein is CASRPEWTGNTEAFF. The full variable domain, its missing parts supplied by reference TRBV7-9 and TRBJ1-1, is DTGVSQNPRHKITKRGQNVTFRCDPISEHNRLYWYRQTLGQGPEFLTYFQNEAQLEKSRLLSDRFSAERPKGSFSTLEIQRTEQGDSAMYLCASRPEWTGNTEAFFGQGTRLTVV.

This clonotype was recorded a few times. This chain joins TRBV5-1 and TRBJ1-1; 7 bases align to TRBD1. CDR3 size: 16 residues. Trimming removed 0 bases from V and 3 bases from J; junction bases left unmatched: 8. Per germline, CDR1 SGHRS and CDR2 YFSETQ. CDR3 sequence (DNA): TGCGCCAGCAGCTTGGCTCTGAGGGGGCCGGACACTGAAGCTTTCTTT. It is translated as CASSLALRGPDTEAFF.

This clonotype is a singleton in its sample. CDR3 in amino acids: CASSVDRTRGTQYF. CDR3 sequence (DNA): TGTGCCAGCAGTGTAGACAGGACACGGGGGACCCAGTACTTC. This chain links TRBV7-9 with TRBJ2-5; D might be TRBD1 (6 bases). The CDR3 sequence is 14 residues long. V was shortened by 6 bases and J by 7 bases, with 18 bases between the two germline ends. Germline CDR1 and CDR2: SEHNR and FQNEAQ (reference sequence).

The chain carries TRBV10-2 and TRBJ2-3; D gene uncertain. The CDR3 is made up of 12 amino acids. CDR1 is WSHSY and CDR2 is SAAADI in the germline V gene. Between the trimmed V and J ends, which lost 0 bases and 6 bases, there was a span of 4 bases. CDR3 residues: CASSESWDTQYF. CDR3 sequence (DNA): TGCGCCAGCAGTGAGTCTTGGGATACGCAGTATTTT.

This clonotype has at least ten counts. The chain is built from TRBV2 and TRBJ1-3, with unresolved D. Trimming took off 1 base at V and 4 bases at J, with 5 bases between the two ends. The CDR3 extends over 13 amino acids. The germline gives CDR1 SNHLY, CDR2 FYNNEI. The CDR3 DNA follows: TGTGCCAGCAGTGAAGACATGGGAAACACCATATATTTT. Translating gives CASSEDMGNTIYF.

This clonotype was seen at least ten times. V gene TRBV10-2 combines with J gene TRBJ1-5; D is perhaps TRBD1 (5 bases). Germline-derived CDR1 and CDR2 are WSHSY and SAAADI. This CDR3 has 14 residues. Trimming shortened V by 5 bases and J by 3 bases, and 11 bases separated the two germline ends. CDR3 sequence reads: CASSPATANQPQHF. The CDR3, as DNA: TGCGCCAGCAGTCCCGCGACAGCCAATCAGCCCCAGCATTTT.

The table lists this clonotype with a few counts. The gene calls are TRBV5-8 and TRBJ1-1; the D is unclear. V lost 1 base, J lost 4 bases, and 11 bases lay in between. CDR1 and CDR2 from the germline V gene are SGHTS and YDEGEE. This CDR3 spans 14 amino acids. In nucleotides, the CDR3 is TGTGCCAGCAGCTTGTCCGGGGTCGGCACTGAAGCTTTCTTT. The encoded protein is CASSLSGVGTEAFF.

This clonotype was seen at least ten times. The V gene is TRBV12-3 or TRBV12-4, the J gene TRBJ1-6, with unresolved D. V shed 6 bases and J shed 7 bases, with 10 bases lying between them. The CDR3 consists of 13 residues. For the CDR3, the DNA is TGTGCCAGCAGGTTTGGGCCGAATTCACCCCTCCACTTT. Its protein product is CASRFGPNSPLHF.

The V and J genes are TRBV25-1 and TRBJ1-6; D not resolved. The CDR3 covers 14 residues. V dropped 4 bases and J dropped 7 bases, with 11 bases sitting between them. Germline V gene data show CDR1 as MGHDK and CDR2 as SYGVNS. DNA of the CDR3: TGTGCCAGCAGTGCGGCGGGGTGGAATTCACCCCTCCACTTT. Its translation: CASSAAGWNSPLHF.

This clonotype has just a few counts. The chain recombines TRBV7-2 with TRBJ1-6, with TRBD1 matching over 9 bases. The germline V gene has CDR1 SGHTA and CDR2 FQGNSA. CDR3 size: 15 residues. With 5 bases clipped from V and 9 bases from J, the junction kept 8 bases outside the gene matches. CDR3 protein: CASSQTRDRVSPLHF. CDR3 DNA: TGTGCCAGCAGCCAGACCCGGGACAGGGTTTCACCCCTCCACTTT.